This TCR beta chain was recovered during a study of T cell repertoires in cytomegalovirus infection. In the study overall: Evidence of both CMV infection and a matching HLA type came from public TCR beta signatures. The study, taken as a whole, reports: There were HLA-C-restricted CMV-specific TCR beta clonotypes dominating the ex vivo response. The cumulative frequency of public TCR beta families identified carriers of CMV plus the relevant HLA.

On this clonotype: Its target is unknown.

Trimming stripped 2 bases from V and 7 bases from J, with 7 bases between. Germline V gene lookup returns CDR1 SGHAT and CDR2 FQNNGV. The CDR3 is made up of 12 amino acids. Using its own MiXCR run on the reads, TCRdb lists one record per CDR3 protein. Among roughly 220,000 distinct CDR3 sequences listed, less than 50% were seen once. The sequenced sample was CD8+ T cells from cultured PBMCs, obtained from culture after CMV antigen stimulation. This chain connects TRBV11-2 to TRBJ2-3; unclear D gene. This sequence originates from a human donor in good health (CMV status not recorded). Some clones in this sample may be carry-over from other donors' samples. The CDR3 DNA is TGTGCCAGCAGCTTAACGGAGAATACGCAGTATTTT. Amino acid sequence: CASSLTENTQYF.